Shown below are 23 T cell receptor beta chains from a single sample sequenced in a study of cytomegalovirus exposure and HLA in healthy donors. In the PCR, 60 Vbeta and 13 Jbeta primers were used. Profiled with immunoSEQ multiplex PCR; TCRdb holds only in-frame clones, not every one. Counted here are fewer than 200,000 clones, about 65% occurring once; the ten biggest clones make up 4.5%. The specimen was PBMCs. Receptor source: a young woman in good health and CMV-seropositive.

This clone was picked up a small number of times. This rearrangement joins TRBV7-9 to TRBJ1-1; weak D call: TRBD1 (5 bases). Germline values: CDR1 SEHNR, CDR2 FQNEAQ (reference sequence). The V and J ends lost 4 bases and 1 base respectively, with 7 bases between them. The CDR3 length is 13 residues. CDR3 in DNA: TGTGCCAGCAGCTCGGGGGAGAACACTGAAGCTTTCTTT. This gives the protein CASSSGENTEAFF. Looking up the rest from reference TRBV7-9 and TRBJ1-1 gives the full variable domain: DTGVSQNPRHKITKRGQNVTFRCDPISEHNRLYWYRQTLGQGPEFLTYFQNEAQLEKSRLLSDRFSAERPKGSFSTLEIQRTEQGDSAMYLCASSSGENTEAFFGQGTRLTVV.

V usage is TRBV18 and J usage is TRBJ2-7, with D unresolved. CDR3 size: 13 residues. Trimming pared 0 bases from V and 3 bases from J, leaving 6 bases between. In germline, CDR1 is KGHSH, CDR2 LQKENI. CDR3 nucleotides: TGTGCCAGCTCACCACCGGCCAGCTACGAGCAGTACTTC. Translated, it gives CASSPPASYEQYF. The full variable domain, rest sourced from reference TRBV18 and TRBJ2-7, is NAGVMQNPRHLVRRRGQEARLRCSPMKGHSHVYWYRQLPEEGLKFMVYLQKENIIDESGMPKERFSAEFPKEGPSILRIQQVVRGDSAAYFCASSPPASYEQYFGPGTRLTVT.

This chain joins TRBV2 and TRBJ1-1; 7 nucleotides match TRBD1. The junction had 26 bases not matched to a gene; V was cut back by 3 bases and J by 10 bases. In germline, CDR1 is SNHLY, CDR2 FYNNEI. The CDR3 consists of 19 residues. The CDR3 is CASSEDIARDRDYKWGAFF. CDR3 sequence (DNA): TGTGCCAGCAGTGAGGATATAGCCCGGGACAGAGACTATAAGTGGGGAGCTTTCTTT. The variable domain in full, completed from reference TRBV2 and TRBJ1-1, reads EPEVTQTPSHQVTQMGQEVILRCVPISNHLYFYWYRQILGQKVEFLVSFYNNEISEKSEIFDDQFSVERPDGSNFTLKIRSTKLEDSAMYFCASSEDIARDRDYKWGAFFGQGTRLTVV.

A few counts support this clone. Other DNA sequences in the same sample also yield this CDR3. The chain uses TRBV29-1 and TRBJ2-1; TRBD2 might be the D (7 bases). The CDR3 has 13 residues. The V end lost 6 bases, the J end lost 2 bases, and 11 bases lay between the germline ends. Germline assignment: CDR1 SQVTM and CDR2 ANQGSEA. In DNA, the CDR3 is TGCAGCGTGGGGGGGCCGGCCTACAATGAGCAGTTCTTC. This codes for CSVGGPAYNEQFF.

The chain carries TRBV6-1 and TRBJ2-7, with D hard to call. Germline loops: CDR1 MNHNS, CDR2 SASEGT. Between the trimmed V and J ends, which lost 1 base and 5 bases, there was a span of 3 bases. The CDR3 length is 11 residues. Here the CDR3 DNA reads TGTGCCAGCAGTGAAGGAGACGAGCAGTACTTC. This codes for CASSEGDEQYF.

A single count supports this clone. This chain links TRBV27 with TRBJ2-1, with 7 positions matching TRBD2. This CDR3 is built from 13 residues. Germline-derived CDR1 and CDR2 are MNHEY and SMNVEV (reference sequence). The junction had 9 bases not matched to a gene; V was cut back by 7 bases and J by 9 bases. The CDR3 sequence: CASIGRGMREQFF. The CDR3 bases are TGTGCCAGCATAGGGCGGGGGATGCGTGAGCAGTTCTTC.

This sequence joins TRBV4-1 and TRBJ2-7; TRBD1 agrees at 8 bases. The junction had 9 bases not matched to a gene; V was cut back by 2 bases and J by 3 bases. CDR1 and CDR2 from the germline V gene are MGHRA and YSYEKL. The CDR3 is 16 residues long. The CDR3 is CASSQKRTGSRYEQYF. The CDR3 DNA follows: TGCGCCAGCAGCCAAAAGAGGACAGGGAGCCGCTACGAGCAGTACTTC.

The chain couples TRBV4-1 to TRBJ2-5; 8 positions agree with TRBD1. TRBJ2-7 explains the end of the DNA better; the J call may be wrong. The CDR3 contains 15 residues. Germline values: CDR1 MGHRA, CDR2 YSYEKL. The CDR3 coding sequence is TGCGCCAGCAGCCAATCGGACAGGGCGGCATACGAGCAGTACTTC. Translation gives CASSQSDRAAYEQYF.

The CDR3 here is CASITAINTGELFF. CDR3 coding DNA: TGTGCCAGCATAACAGCCATTAACACCGGGGAGCTGTTTTTT. The chain carries TRBV2 and TRBJ2-2; D unresolved. The V gene lost 7 bases and the J gene lost 2 bases, with 11 bases spanning the gap. The length of the CDR3 is 14 residues. Germline loops: CDR1 SNHLY, CDR2 FYNNEI.

This sequence joins TRBV5-8 and TRBJ1-1; 7 nucleotides line up with TRBD1. The CDR3 has 15 amino acids. The J segment lost 5 bases and the V segment lost 0 bases, leaving 7 bases of the junction unmatched. The germline V gene encodes CDR1 SGHTS and CDR2 YDEGEE. CDR3 DNA sequence: TGTGCCAGCAGCTTGGAAGGAGGGGGCCGGACTGAAGCTTTCTTT. Its translation: CASSLEGGGRTEAFF. Full variable domain (remainder filled in from reference TRBV5-8 and TRBJ1-1): EAGVTQSPTHLIKTRGQQATLRCSPISGHTSVYWYQQALGLGLQFLLWYDEGEERNRGNFPPRFSGRQFPNYSSELNVNALELEDSALYLCASSLEGGGRTEAFFGQGTRLTVV.

In this sample, this clone turned up once. The chain links TRBV11-2 to TRBJ1-4; a weak D match, TRBD1 (6 bases). Germline values: CDR1 SGHAT, CDR2 FQNNGV. This CDR3 spans 15 amino acids. V gave up 4 bases and J gave up 5 bases, with 14 bases separating them. Here the CDR3 reads CASSSGGGGNEKLFF. DNA for the CDR3: TGTGCCAGCAGCTCGGGGGGCGGAGGGAATGAAAAACTGTTTTTT.

J is TRBJ2-5 and V is TRBV18; TRBD1 is a possible D gene (6 bases). The CDR3 covers 13 residues. CDR1 is KGHSH and CDR2 is LQKENI in the germline V gene. The V end was cut by 1 base, the J end by 5 bases, with 8 bases between. CDR3 amino acids: CASSPLQGETQYF. In DNA, the CDR3 is TGTGCCAGCTCACCACTCCAGGGGGAGACCCAGTACTTC.

The gene calls are TRBV19 and TRBJ2-2, with TRBD2 matching over 7 bases. Trimming took 6 bases from V and 5 from J; bases not matched to a gene: 6. CDR3 length: 14 residues. The germline V gene encodes CDR1 LNHDA and CDR2 SQIVND (reference sequence). The chain's CDR3 is CASRSGGRTGELFF. The CDR3 DNA follows: TGTGCCAGTAGGTCCGGGGGGAGGACCGGGGAGCTGTTTTTT.

The chain employs TRBV13 and TRBJ2-3, with 7 bases matching TRBD1. Germline CDR1 is PRHDT and CDR2 is FYEKMQ (reference sequence). This CDR3 spans 14 amino acids. V gave up 5 bases and J gave up 4 bases; unmatched junction bases: 6. The CDR3 DNA follows: TGTGCCAGCAGCCCGACCCAGGGGGCAGATACGCAGTATTTT. It specifies CASSPTQGADTQYF.

The chain couples TRBV30 to TRBJ1-2; 9 nucleotides match TRBD1. CDR3 length: 13 amino acids. From germline, CDR1 is GTSNPN and CDR2 SVGIG (reference sequence). The ends lost 5 bases at V and 8 bases at J; junction bases unmatched: 9. Here the CDR3 reads CAWGTGGKEGYTF. The CDR3 DNA sequence: TGTGCCTGGGGCACAGGGGGCAAAGAAGGCTACACCTTC.

V gene TRBV5-1 combines with J gene TRBJ1-2, with D possibly matching TRBD1 (5 bases). CDR3 length: 14 residues. Trimming took 5 bases from V and 2 from J, leaving 13 bases between them. Germline V gene lookup returns CDR1 SGHRS and CDR2 YFSETQ. The CDR3 DNA reads TGCGCCAGCAGTCCTACCTCAGGGAACTATGGCTACACCTTC. Translating gives CASSPTSGNYGYTF.

V gene TRBV6-6 combines with J gene TRBJ1-2; D may be TRBD1 (5 bases). The CDR3 is 16 residues long. V lost 2 bases to trimming and J lost 4 bases, with 17 bases between them. CDR1 and CDR2 from the germline V gene are MNHNY and SVGAGI (reference sequence). The DNA of the CDR3 is TGTGCCAGCAGTTACGCGGGACCACAGTCAGTCTATGGCTACACCTTC. Translated, it gives CASSYAGPQSVYGYTF.

This clone came up a few times. This chain uses TRBV12-5 with TRBJ1-2; a weak D match, TRBD1 (5 bases). Germline V gene sequence: CDR1 LGHNT, CDR2 FRNRAP. This CDR3 has 14 residues. The germline V and J ends were trimmed by 3 bases and 8 bases, with 16 bases remaining between them. The CDR3 protein is CASGFQGALNGYTF. The CDR3 region has the DNA TGTGCTAGTGGTTTCCAAGGGGCGTTGAACGGCTACACCTTC.

V usage is TRBV27 and J usage is TRBJ2-2; TRBD1 matches 12 bases. Trimming removed 6 bases from V and 2 bases from J; junction bases left unmatched: 7. From germline, CDR1 is MNHEY and CDR2 SMNVEV (reference sequence). CDR3 size: 17 residues. Written as DNA, the CDR3 is TGTGCCAGCAGCCCCGGGACAGGGGGCCGTAACACCGGGGAGCTGTTTTTT. It is translated as CASSPGTGGRNTGELFF.

The CDR3 DNA reads TGCGCCAGCACGAGCGGGGGGGGAGGGGAGACCCAGTACTTC. This codes for CASTSGGGGETQYF. The rearrangement uses TRBV10-2 and TRBJ2-5, with 10 bases that match TRBD2. V shed 7 bases and J 5 bases; nucleotides not matched to a gene: 7. CDR3 length: 14 amino acids. In germline, CDR1 is WSHSY, CDR2 SAAADI.

This clone has a single count. The V gene is TRBV27, the J gene TRBJ2-2; 7 bases agree with TRBD2. The CDR3 has 15 amino acids. V dropped 2 bases and J dropped 7; count of bases not matched to a gene: 7. Germline V lookup: CDR1 MNHEY, CDR2 SMNVEV (reference sequence). The CDR3 DNA sequence: TGTGCCAGCAGTTTACATGGGGGGGATGGCGGGGAGCTGTTTTTT. It is translated as CASSLHGGDGGELFF.

With respect to this clone: The sample carries other DNA sequences with the same CDR3. The chain combines TRBV18 with TRBJ2-1; 7 bases agree with TRBD2. V shed 0 bases, J shed 8 bases, and the junction held 4 bases outside the gene matches. Germline V gene sequence: CDR1 KGHSH, CDR2 LQKENI. There are 14 residues in the CDR3. Here the CDR3 reads CASSPPGLVHEQFF. CDR3 DNA sequence: TGTGCCAGCTCACCACCCGGACTAGTCCATGAGCAGTTCTTC.

The genes are TRBV9 and TRBJ2-3, with a possible D match to TRBD2 (7 bases). The germline V gene has CDR1 SGDLS and CDR2 YYNGEE. The CDR3 contains 13 residues. Deletions cut 7 bases from V and 4 bases from J, with 13 bases between. The CDR3 DNA sequence: TGTGCCAGCGGGGGGGCTAGCTCAGATACGCAGTATTTT. Its protein is CASGGASSDTQYF. The full variable domain, completed using reference TRBV9 and TRBJ2-3, is DSGVTQTPKHLITATGQRVTLRCSPRSGDLSVYWYQQSLDQGLQFLIQYYNGEERAKGNILERFSAQQFPDLHSELNLSSLELGDSALYFCASGGASSDTQYFGPGTRLTVL.